Each of the 30 T cell receptor beta chains below was sequenced from the same sample in a study of shared clonotypes between healthy human individuals. Some clones are missing from TCRdb's copy, which holds only in-frame ones; the method was immunoSEQ multiplex PCR. The sample carries 1.4 million or so clones, approximately 98.5% recorded once. The specimen sequenced was naive CD4+ T cells sorted from blood. Subset given: CD45RA+ positively selected. These receptors were taken from a man aged 25 to 40 in good health.

The rearrangement uses TRBV7-9 and TRBJ2-7, with 10 bases matching TRBD1. The CDR3 is 16 residues long. J gave up 3 bases and V 6 bases, and 11 bases lay outside the gene matches. Germline V gives CDR1 SEHNR, CDR2 FQNEAQ (reference sequence). CDR3 sequence: CASSRGDRGDLYEQYF. The CDR3 region has the DNA TGTGCCAGCAGTCGGGGGGACAGGGGAGATCTCTACGAGCAGTACTTC.

Only one count was recorded for this clone. The chain links TRBV6-1 to TRBJ1-5; 9 nucleotides align to TRBD1. Trimming cost V 4 bases and J 7 bases; bases outside gene matches: 2. This CDR3 has 13 residues. Germline V gene sequence: CDR1 MNHNS, CDR2 SASEGT. The CDR3 region is CASSGGQGQPQHF. The CDR3 DNA reads TGTGCCAGCAGTGGGGGACAGGGACAGCCCCAGCATTTT.

The rearrangement links TRBV18 to TRBJ1-3, with D unclear. Between the trimmed V and J ends, which lost 1 base and 1 base, there was a span of 5 bases. CDR3 length: 14 amino acids. The germline V gene has CDR1 KGHSH and CDR2 LQKENI. The CDR3 region is CASSPRRSGNTIYF. As DNA, the CDR3 is TGTGCCAGCTCACCACGACGGTCTGGAAACACCATATATTTT.

The chain couples TRBV6-5 to TRBJ1-1; no firm D call. Trimming shortened V by 7 bases and J by 3 bases, and 12 bases separated the two germline ends. Germline CDR1 and CDR2: MNHEY and SVGAGI. The CDR3 is 13 residues long. CDR3 sequence: CASKYSSDTEAFF. CDR3 in DNA: TGTGCCAGCAAATACAGTTCTGACACTGAAGCTTTCTTT.

The genes are TRBV7-2 and TRBJ2-7; D not certain. Trimming shortened V by 1 base and J by 3 bases, and 10 bases separated the two germline ends. Germline loops: CDR1 SGHTA, CDR2 FQGNSA. CDR3 length equals 14 residues. For the CDR3, the DNA is TGTGCCAGCAGCTTAGGACGGGCCTACTACGAGCAGTACTTC. Protein sequence: CASSLGRAYYEQYF.

The genes are TRBV7-8 and TRBJ2-3; a weak D match, TRBD2 (5 bases). The CDR3 has 17 residues. Between the trimmed V and J ends, which lost 3 bases and 0 bases, there was a span of 16 bases. CDR1 SGHVS and CDR2 FQNEAQ come from the germline V gene. The CDR3 protein is CASSFGGAASSTDTQYF. CDR3 sequence (DNA): TGTGCCAGCAGCTTCGGAGGAGCCGCTTCTAGCACAGATACGCAGTATTTT. The complete variable domain, with remaining parts taken from reference TRBV7-8 and TRBJ2-3, reads GAGVSQSPRYKVAKRGQDVALRCDPISGHVSLFWYQQALGQGPEFLTYFQNEAQLDKSGLPSDRFFAERPEGSVSTLKIQRTQQEDSAVYLCASSFGGAASSTDTQYFGPGTRLTVL.

This chain connects TRBV10-3 to TRBJ2-7, with 7 bases fitting TRBD2. The CDR3 spans 16 residues. J was trimmed by 3 bases and V by 0 bases; bases with no gene match: 8. Germline CDR1 ENHRY, CDR2 SYGVKD. CDR3 residues: CAISESEAGLGYEQYF. The CDR3 bases are TGTGCCATCAGTGAGTCTGAAGCGGGACTGGGCTACGAGCAGTACTTC.

The genes are TRBV10-2 and TRBJ2-1; TRBD2 agrees at 10 bases. This CDR3 comprises 19 residues. Germline loops: CDR1 WSHSY, CDR2 SAAADI. V gave up 7 bases and J gave up 9 bases; unmatched junction bases: 24. The CDR3 reads CASIRLEQGAGGSSGEQFF. CDR3 coding DNA: TGCGCCAGCATTCGGTTGGAACAAGGAGCGGGAGGGTCTTCGGGTGAGCAGTTCTTC.

This chain connects TRBV15 to TRBJ2-6; a weak D match, TRBD2 (5 bases). The germline V gene has CDR1 LNHNV and CDR2 YYDKDF (reference sequence). The CDR3 is 17 amino acids. V dropped 0 bases and J dropped 0 bases, with 9 bases sitting between them. The chain's CDR3 is CATSRERAVSGANVLTF. CDR3 nucleotides: TGTGCCACCAGCAGAGAGCGAGCGGTCTCTGGGGCCAACGTCCTGACTTTC.

The chain is built from TRBV5-4 and TRBJ1-1; D is uncertain. The germline gives CDR1 SGHNT, CDR2 YYREEE (reference sequence). This CDR3 comprises 13 residues. Trimming shortened V by 0 bases and J by 4 bases, and 7 bases separated the two germline ends. CDR3 loop: CASSLGSGTEAFF. CDR3 in DNA: TGTGCCAGCAGCTTGGGAAGCGGCACTGAAGCTTTCTTT.

This chain connects TRBV14 to TRBJ2-7; TRBD2 aligns across 8 bases. Germline V lookup: CDR1 SGHDN, CDR2 FVKESK. The CDR3 consists of 15 residues. The V and J ends lost 5 bases and 0 bases, in that order; junction bases with no gene match: 6. CDR3 residues: CASSVSGGSSYEQYF. DNA for the CDR3: TGTGCCAGCAGCGTAAGCGGGGGTAGCTCCTACGAGCAGTACTTC.

The chain combines TRBV7-2 with TRBJ2-2, with TRBD1 as a possible D gene (6 bases). Germline CDR1 reads SGHTA; CDR2 reads FQGNSA. Trimming stripped 6 bases from V and 3 bases from J, with 11 bases between. This CDR3 is built from 14 residues. The DNA for the CDR3 is TGTGCCAGCAGGAGGACAGCGGACACCGGGGAGCTGTTTTTT. This translates into CASRRTADTGELFF.

The chain combines TRBV7-2 with TRBJ2-3; D may be TRBD2 (5 bases). Per germline, CDR1 SGHTA and CDR2 FQGNSA. The CDR3 is made up of 13 amino acids. The V end was cut by 8 bases, the J end by 4 bases, with 13 bases between. The DNA for the CDR3 is TGTGCCAGCCGACGGGCGGGTCCAGATACGCAGTATTTT. Residues: CASRRAGPDTQYF.

The chain employs TRBV28 and TRBJ1-2; D remains unclear. Germline loops: CDR1 MDHEN, CDR2 SYDVKM. V lost 2 bases, J lost 8 bases, and 9 bases lay in between. The CDR3 spans 12 residues. Written as DNA, the CDR3 is TGTGCCAGCAGTTTAAGCCTTGAGGGCTACACCTTC. Its protein product is CASSLSLEGYTF.

This chain connects TRBV18 to TRBJ2-5; D not resolved. Germline values: CDR1 KGHSH, CDR2 LQKENI. The V and J ends lost 1 base and 5 bases respectively, with 11 bases between them. The CDR3 has 14 amino acids. The CDR3 reads CASSPRLTWETQYF. The CDR3 DNA reads as TGTGCCAGCTCACCACGGCTTACTTGGGAGACCCAGTACTTC.

The V and J genes are TRBV7-2 and TRBJ2-2; 8 bases are shared with TRBD1. Trimming cost V 5 bases and J 7 bases; bases outside gene matches: 6. The CDR3 runs to 14 residues. Looked up from germline, CDR1 is SGHTA and CDR2 is FQGNSA. The CDR3 loop reads CASSLQTGDGELFF. Written as DNA, the CDR3 is TGTGCCAGCAGCCTTCAGACAGGGGACGGGGAGCTGTTTTTT.

The chain employs TRBV2 and TRBJ1-5, with 7 bases lining up with TRBD1. The V segment lost 7 bases and the J segment 5 bases; nucleotides outside the gene matches: 5. This CDR3 comprises 13 residues. Germline V gene lookup returns CDR1 SNHLY and CDR2 FYNNEI. The CDR3 loop reads CASNLGGYQPQHF. DNA for the CDR3: TGTGCCAGCAACCTAGGGGGCTATCAGCCCCAGCATTTT.

This chain links TRBV29-1 with TRBJ1-1, with 8 bases aligning to TRBD1. Germline CDR1 and CDR2: SQVTM and ANQGSEA. V shed 4 bases, J shed 10 bases, and the junction held 2 bases outside the gene matches. The CDR3 runs 10 residues. The CDR3 protein is CSVGDRPAFF. In DNA, the CDR3 is TGCAGCGTTGGGGACAGGCCAGCTTTCTTT.

This clone was seen a single time. The chain has TRBV9 and TRBJ2-2, with D possibly matching TRBD1 (5 bases). The V and J ends lost 4 bases and 9 bases respectively, with 13 bases between them. This CDR3 is built from 13 residues. Germline CDR1 reads SGDLS; CDR2 reads YYNGEE. CDR3 nucleotides: TGTGCCAGCAGCCCCGACAGCCCCCGGGAGCTGTTTTTT. Its protein is CASSPDSPRELFF.

The chain uses TRBV28 and TRBJ1-4; maybe TRBD1 (5 bases). The V and J ends lost 5 bases and 8 bases respectively, with 15 bases between them. The CDR3 sequence is 14 residues long. The V gene's germline CDR1 is MDHEN and CDR2 SYDVKM. The CDR3 region has the DNA TGTGCCAGCAGTCTCCAGGGAGTAGGAGAAAAACTGTTTTTT. Translating gives CASSLQGVGEKLFF. Combining the CDR3 with reference TRBV28 and TRBJ1-4 gives the whole variable domain DVKVTQSSRYLVKRTGEKVFLECVQDMDHENMFWYRQDPGLGLRLIYFSYDVKMKEKGDIPEGYSVSREKKERFSLILESASTNQTSMYLCASSLQGVGEKLFFGSGTQLSVL.

J is TRBJ1-4 and V is TRBV7-8; D is uncertain. Trimming shortened V by 3 bases and J by 15 bases, and 32 bases separated the two germline ends. Germline V gene sequence: CDR1 SGHVS, CDR2 FQNEAQ. The CDR3 is 18 amino acids. The CDR3 region has the DNA TGTGCCAGCAGCTTGGCCAGTCCCCCCGCGAAGATGTTTACGAAGATGTTTTTT. Translation: CASSLASPPAKMFTKMFF.

Worth noting for this clone: The sample holds other DNA sequences that translate to the same CDR3. The chain has TRBV27 and TRBJ2-3; tentative D call: TRBD2 (5 bases). The CDR3 is made up of 13 amino acids. The germline gives CDR1 MNHEY, CDR2 SMNVEV (reference sequence). The ends were cut back, 2 bases at V and 2 bases at J, with 5 bases in the middle. This CDR3 is CASSLRDTDTQYF. CDR3 DNA: TGTGCCAGCAGTTTACGGGACACAGATACGCAGTATTTT.

The rearrangement joins TRBV15 to TRBJ1-2, with TRBD1 as a possible D gene (5 bases). The CDR3 is made up of 16 amino acids. V lost 0 bases, J lost 3 bases, and 14 bases lay in between. Germline V gene lookup returns CDR1 LNHNV and CDR2 YYDKDF (reference sequence). Here the CDR3 reads CATSRDWDDRDYGYTF. In DNA, the CDR3 is TGTGCCACCAGCAGAGATTGGGACGACAGAGACTATGGCTACACCTTC. Filled out from reference TRBV15 and TRBJ1-2, the complete variable domain reads DAMVIQNPRYQVTQFGKPVTLSCSQTLNHNVMYWYQQKSSQAPKLLFHYYDKDFNNEADTPDNFQSRRPNTSFCFLDIRSPGLGDTAMYLCATSRDWDDRDYGYTFGSGTRLTVV.

On this clone itself: Other DNA sequences within the sample encode an identical CDR3. This chain uses TRBV2 with TRBJ2-7, with no clear D. The CDR3 runs to 12 residues. CDR1 SNHLY and CDR2 FYNNEI come from the germline V gene. Trimming took off 4 bases at V and 4 bases at J, with 8 bases between the two ends. The CDR3 nucleotides read TGTGCCAGCAGTGTATCTTCTTACGAGCAGTACTTC. Amino acids: CASSVSSYEQYF. The full variable domain, its missing parts supplied by reference TRBV2 and TRBJ2-7, is EPEVTQTPSHQVTQMGQEVILRCVPISNHLYFYWYRQILGQKVEFLVSFYNNEISEKSEIFDDQFSVERPDGSNFTLKIRSTKLEDSAMYFCASSVSSYEQYFGPGTRLTVT.

This clone has a single count. The V and J genes are TRBV6-5 and TRBJ1-1; D may be TRBD1 (6 bases). Germline V gene data show CDR1 as MNHEY and CDR2 as SVGAGI. Trimming pared 7 bases from V and 6 bases from J, leaving 9 bases between. The CDR3 is 11 amino acids. The CDR3 DNA is TGTGCCAGCACCAACAGGGCTGAAGCTTTCTTT. It specifies CASTNRAEAFF.

The chain employs TRBV2 and TRBJ2-3; 11 nucleotides align to TRBD1. This CDR3 contains 14 residues. Germline CDR1 SNHLY, CDR2 FYNNEI. CDR3 loop: CVVADRGRTDTQYF. The DNA of the CDR3 is TGTGTCGTGGCGGACAGGGGGCGCACAGATACGCAGTATTTT. Full variable domain (outside the CDR3, taken from reference TRBV2 and TRBJ2-3): EPEVTQTPSHQVTQMGQEVILRCVPISNHLYFYWYRQILGQKVEFLVSFYNNEISEKSEIFDDQFSVERPDGSNFTLKIRSTKLEDSAMYFCVVADRGRTDTQYFGPGTRLTVL.

CDR3 protein: CASSLGLRGSNIQYF. As DNA, the CDR3 is TGTGCCAGCAGCTTGGGGCTAAGGGGTTCAAACATTCAGTACTTC. The chain employs TRBV5-6 and TRBJ2-4, with a possible D match to TRBD1 (5 bases). From germline, CDR1 is SGHDT and CDR2 YYEEEE. V dropped 0 bases and J dropped 6 bases, with 13 bases sitting between them. The CDR3 has 15 residues.

The chain links TRBV5-6 to TRBJ2-4, with TRBD2 matching 9 bases. In germline, CDR1 is SGHDT, CDR2 YYEEEE. This CDR3 spans 17 amino acids. J gave up 8 bases and V 0 bases, and 12 bases lay outside the gene matches. CDR3: CASSLALLAGSMDIQYF. CDR3 bases: TGTGCCAGCAGCTTGGCCCTCCTAGCGGGATCTATGGACATTCAGTACTTC.

This clone was seen only a few times. The chain recombines TRBV9 with TRBJ2-1; D gene ambiguous. The V end lost 2 bases, the J end lost 9 bases, and 15 bases lay between the germline ends. The CDR3 consists of 14 residues. Germline lookup yields CDR1 SGDLS and CDR2 YYNGEE. Here the CDR3 reads CASSVDLAGPEQFF. In nucleotides, the CDR3 is TGTGCCAGCAGCGTCGACTTGGCAGGACCTGAGCAGTTCTTC.

This chain joins TRBV29-1 and TRBJ1-1; D is ambiguous. Deletions cut 5 bases from V and 0 bases from J, with 10 bases between. Germline CDR1 and CDR2: SQVTM and ANQGSEA. This CDR3 has 13 amino acids. Written as DNA, the CDR3 is TGCAGCGTTAAGGGAGTTATGAACACTGAAGCTTTCTTT. The encoded protein is CSVKGVMNTEAFF.